Listed below are T cell receptor beta chains from one sample, sequenced in a study of cytomegalovirus exposure and HLA in healthy donors. Measured with immunoSEQ multiplex PCR; TCRdb has only the in-frame clones, and not every one. The data show roughly 150,000 clones, approximately 78% seen once. Sample: PBMCs. The receptors here all came from a girl aged 2 to 9 in good health and CMV-seropositive. Both conserved end residues are part of each CDR3. A D gene is named only where the DNA matches it firmly. Only part of the rows carry a size: once, few, many, or a class if the clone is expanded.

few	TRBJ1-1	-	TRBV6-1	TGTGCCAGCAGTCAAATATACGGGGACACTGAAGCTTTCTTT	CASSQIYGDTEAFF
-	TRBJ2-4	-	TRBV5-4	TGTGCCAGCAGCGGCAGCGGCGGCCAACTTAAAAACATTCAGTACTTC	CASSGSGGQLKNIQYF
-	TRBJ1-5	TRBD1	TRBV4-1	TGCGCCAGCAGCCACCTACTCTCGGTGAGGGGGCTAAACAATCAGCCCCAGCATTTT	CASSHLLSVRGLNNQPQHF
-	TRBJ2-2	-	TRBV13	TGTGCCAGCAGCTTCCGCGCGAACACCGGGGAGCTGTTTTTT	CASSFRANTGELFF
-	TRBJ1-3	-	TRBV30	TGTGCCTGGAGTGTACTGAGCTCTGGAAACACCATATATTTT	CAWSVLSSGNTIYF
-	TRBJ1-4	TRBD1	TRBV30	TGTGCCTGGACTGGACAGGGGAATGAAAAACTGTTTTTT	CAWTGQGNEKLFF
-	TRBJ2-7	-	TRBV28	TGTGCCAGCAGTTTAATCGGTTACGAGCAGTACTTC	CASSLIGYEQYF
-	TRBJ1-5	TRBD1	TRBV5-8	TGTGCCAGCAGCTGGACAGGGAAAGGGCAACAGCCCCAGCATTTT	CASSWTGKGQQPQHF
-	TRBJ1-1	TRBD1	TRBV30	TGTGCCTGGAGCGCCGGGACAGGCAACACTGAAGCTTTCTTT	CAWSAGTGNTEAFF
-	TRBJ1-2	-	TRBV4-1	TGCGCCAGCAGCCCCGCTGAGGGCATCTATGGCTACACCTTC	CASSPAEGIYGYTF
-	TRBJ1-3	TRBD1	TRBV2	TGTGCCAGCAGCCGGGACAGGAGGAGCTCTGGAAACACCATATATTTT	CASSRDRRSSGNTIYF
-	TRBJ2-7	TRBD1	TRBV19	TGTGCCAGTAGTGCCACAGGGGACGAGCAGTACTTC	CASSATGDEQYF
few	TRBJ2-3	TRBD2	TRBV28	TGTGCCAGCAGTTTGGTGACTAGCGGTAGTGAAGATACGCAGTATTTT	CASSLVTSGSEDTQYF
-	TRBJ2-2	TRBD1	TRBV2	TGTGCCAAAGGAGGACAGGGGAACACCGGGGAGCTGTTTTTT	CAKGGQGNTGELFF
-	TRBJ1-1	TRBD1	TRBV19	TGTGCCAGTACCAGGACAGGGAACACTGAAGCTTTCTTT	CASTRTGNTEAFF
-	TRBJ2-5	-	TRBV5-1	TGCGCCAGCAGCTTGGGTCCTAGCAACCGCCGTAGAGAGACCCAGTACTTC	CASSLGPSNRRRETQYF
once	TRBJ2-5	TRBD2	TRBV19	TGTGCCAGTAGTCCTCTAGCGGGAGGGCCGTTGGAGACCCAGTACTTC	CASSPLAGGPLETQYF
-	TRBJ1-1	TRBD1	TRBV19	TGTGCCAGTAGTATGTCAGGGGGCTTCGCTGAAGCTTTCTTT	CASSMSGGFAEAFF
-	TRBJ2-5	-	TRBV5-1	TGCGCCAGCAGCCCGTGGACAGATCAAGGGGTAGAGACCCAGTACTTC	CASSPWTDQGVETQYF
-	TRBJ2-5	-	TRBV20-1	TGCAGTGCTAGCTGGAGGGAGACCCAGTACTTC	CSASWRETQYF
few	TRBJ2-7	TRBD1	TRBV13	TGTGCCAGCAGCCCCCGGGACAGCTCCTACGAGCAGTACTTC	CASSPRDSSYEQYF
-	TRBJ1-4	TRBD1	TRBV27	TGTGCCAGCAAAGGACAGGGGGCGATGGAAGATGAAAAACTGTTTTTT	CASKGQGAMEDEKLFF
-	TRBJ2-3	-	TRBV6-4	TGTGCCAGCAGTGAATCAACGGATGGGCGAGATACGCAGTATTTT	CASSESTDGRDTQYF
-	TRBJ1-1	-	TRBV4-1	TGCGCCAGCAGCCTTAGAAAACAGATGAACACTGAAGCTTTCTTT	CASSLRKQMNTEAFF
few	TRBJ1-4	TRBD1	TRBV2	TGTGCCAGTATGGACAGGGACCCCACAACTAATGAAAAACTGTTTTTT	CASMDRDPTTNEKLFF
-	TRBJ1-1	TRBD1	TRBV10-3	TGTGCCATCAGTGAGTCGGACAGGGGGCGGACTGAAGCTTTCTTT	CAISESDRGRTEAFF
few	TRBJ1-2	-	TRBV30	TGTGCCATAGACGGGATTGGGGGCTACACCTTC	CAIDGIGGYTF